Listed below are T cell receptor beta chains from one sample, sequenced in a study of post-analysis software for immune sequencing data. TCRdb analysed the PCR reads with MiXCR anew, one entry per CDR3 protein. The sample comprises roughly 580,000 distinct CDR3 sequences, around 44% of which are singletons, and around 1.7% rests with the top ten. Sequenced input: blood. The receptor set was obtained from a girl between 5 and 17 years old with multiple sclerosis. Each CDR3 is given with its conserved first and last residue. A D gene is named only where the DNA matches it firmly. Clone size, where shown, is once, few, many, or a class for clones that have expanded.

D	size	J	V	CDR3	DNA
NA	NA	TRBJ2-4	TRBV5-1	CASSRDGSLAKNIQYF	TGCGCCAGCAGCCGTGACGGTTCACTAGCCAAAAACATTCAGTACTTC
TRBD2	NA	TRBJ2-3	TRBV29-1	CSVRGREGLRDTQYF	TGCAGCGTTCGAGGGCGGGAGGGCCTAAGAGATACGCAGTATTTT
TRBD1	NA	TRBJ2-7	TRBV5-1	CASSLPGTGSEQYF	TGCGCCAGCAGCTTGCCCGGGACAGGATCCGAGCAGTACTTC
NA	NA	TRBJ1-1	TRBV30	CAWSPATEAFF	TGTGCCTGGAGTCCGGCCACTGAAGCTTTCTTT
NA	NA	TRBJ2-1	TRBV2	CAASAFSYNEQFF	TGTGCCGCAAGTGCCTTCTCCTACAATGAGCAGTTCTTC
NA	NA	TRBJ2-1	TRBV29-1	CSVEIRDNEQFF	TGCAGCGTTGAAATCCGGGACAATGAGCAGTTCTTC
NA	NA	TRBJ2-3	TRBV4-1	CASSPQAGANTDTQYF	TGCGCCAGCAGTCCCCAGGCGGGGGCCAACACAGATACGCAGTATTTT
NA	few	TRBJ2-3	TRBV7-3	CASSLGQTSTDTQYF	TGTGCCAGCAGCTTAGGCCAGACCAGCACAGATACGCAGTATTTT
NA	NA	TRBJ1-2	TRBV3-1	CASSQVLLGGYTF	TGTGCCAGCAGCCAAGTCCTGCTCGGGGGCTACACCTTC
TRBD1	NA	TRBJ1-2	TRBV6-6	CASRSAGRGSDYGYTF	TGTGCCAGCAGATCGGCGGGCAGGGGGAGTGACTATGGCTACACCTTC
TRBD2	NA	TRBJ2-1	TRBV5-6	CASSLALTSGELDEQFF	TGTGCCAGCAGCTTGGCATTGACTAGCGGGGAACTAGATGAGCAGTTCTTC